This T cell receptor beta chain was sequenced in a study of T cell responses to AZD1222 COVID-19 vaccine. Points from the study as a whole: White British ancestry dominated among donors, who included more females, and clonal diversity was possibly underestimated. In all cases, repertoires were sampled only after the peak T cell response.

Details on this clone: Its specificity is unknown.

V was clipped by 0 bases and J by 4 bases, with 10 bases between them. CDR3 length: 14 amino acids. Germline-derived CDR1 and CDR2 are SGDLS and YYNGEE. Sequencing used immunoSEQ multiplex PCR; TCRdb keeps in-frame clones, though not all of them. The sample holds hundreds of thousands of clones; just over 90% are singletons and the top ten take more than 0.8%. This clonotype was obtained from an adult in good health. The specimen comprised peripheral blood, sampled on day 0 of MenACWY control vaccination. This rearrangement joins TRBV9 to TRBJ1-1, with a possible D match to TRBD1 (5 bases). Written as DNA, the CDR3 is TGTGCCAGCAGCGTAGGAACAGGCGGCACTGAAGCTTTCTTT. Translation gives CASSVGTGGTEAFF.